Listed below are T cell receptor beta chains from one sample, sequenced in a study of blood T cell repertoires in COVID-19. Clones were read by immunoSEQ multiplex PCR, and TCRdb kept only the in-frame ones, dropping some. The table shows 250,000 to 350,000 clones, with roughly 86% occurring only once. What was sequenced was peripheral blood. The origin of the receptors is a woman in her twenties or thirties with COVID-19, enrolled during active disease. Both conserved end residues are part of each CDR3. The D gene is left open where the match is weak. Clone size is not always given. Where it is, it says once, few, many or a class for expanded clones.

cdr3_nt,cdr3_aa,v_call,d_call,j_call,clone_size
TGTGCCAGCAGTCGGACAGGGACGAATCAGCCCCAGCATTTT,CASSRTGTNQPQHF,TRBV6-5,TRBD1,TRBJ1-5,NA
TGTGCCAGCAGCCAACGGACAGGAAACAATGAGCAGTTCTTC,CASSQRTGNNEQFF,TRBV4-2,TRBD1,TRBJ2-1,NA
TGTGCCATCAGATCCCGAAGCGGGACTAGCGGGAGTGGAGGAGGCTACGAGCAGTACTTC,CAIRSRSGTSGSGGGYEQYF,TRBV10-3,TRBD2,TRBJ2-7,NA
TGCAGCGGTCTCCAGGGGAGCTATGGCTACACCTTC,CSGLQGSYGYTF,TRBV29-1,NA,TRBJ1-2,NA
TGCGCCAGCAGCCCTTGGGGACAGGCCACCACTGAAGCTTTCTTT,CASSPWGQATTEAFF,TRBV4-1,TRBD1,TRBJ1-1,NA
TGCGCCAGCAGGGGACTAGCGGGAGAGGTTGGCTCCTACGAGCAGTACTTC,CASRGLAGEVGSYEQYF,TRBV5-1,TRBD2,TRBJ2-7,NA
TGTGCCTGGAGTGGGGAAGCCAGGGGCGAGCAGTACTTC,CAWSGEARGEQYF,TRBV30,NA,TRBJ2-7,NA
TGTGCCAGCAGTTACTCGGAGGGGAGGAACACTGAAGCTTTCTTT,CASSYSEGRNTEAFF,TRBV6-2/TRBV6-3,NA,TRBJ1-1,NA
TGTGCCAGTTGGGACAGCCCTAACTCTGGAAACACCATATATTTT,CASWDSPNSGNTIYF,TRBV19,TRBD1,TRBJ1-3,few
TGTGCCAGCAGCTTCGGGGGACTCCTCTCGTTAGAGCAGTTCTTC,CASSFGGLLSLEQFF,TRBV5-6,NA,TRBJ2-1,NA
TGCGCCAGCAGCTCTCGAATACAGGGCTCCTACAATGAGCAGTTCTTC,CASSSRIQGSYNEQFF,TRBV4-1,NA,TRBJ2-1,NA
TGTGCCAGCCTCCCCTCTGGGGCCAACGTCCTGACTTTC,CASLPSGANVLTF,TRBV25-1,NA,TRBJ2-6,NA
TGTGCCAGCAGCTCCAGGACAGGGGAAGGAGAGACCCAGTACTTC,CASSSRTGEGETQYF,TRBV11-2,TRBD1,TRBJ2-5,NA
TGTGCCAGCAGTTTATCCCCCAACAGGGTAGGGTACGAGCAGTACTTC,CASSLSPNRVGYEQYF,TRBV28,NA,TRBJ2-7,NA
TGTGCCAGCAGCGTAGACAGTGTCACAGATACGCAGTATTTT,CASSVDSVTDTQYF,TRBV9,NA,TRBJ2-3,NA
TGCGCCAGCAGCCGGGACAGGGGGCCGGGGACTGAAGCTTTCTTT,CASSRDRGPGTEAFF,TRBV5-1,TRBD1,TRBJ1-1,NA
TGTGCCAGCAGCTTTCCGGGGGATGGTGAAAAACTGTTTTTT,CASSFPGDGEKLFF,TRBV5-4,NA,TRBJ1-4,NA
TGCAGCCTCAGGAGGGACGGACACACAGATACGCAGTATTTT,CSLRRDGHTDTQYF,TRBV29-1,NA,TRBJ2-3,NA
TGTGCCAGCAGCAGGGGTACAGGGACCATTGCAACTAATGAAAAACTGTTTTTT,CASSRGTGTIATNEKLFF,TRBV5-5,NA,TRBJ1-4,NA
TGTGCCAGTAGTATACGGGGGGCCAGTCCAGAAGCTTTCTTT,CASSIRGASPEAFF,TRBV19,NA,TRBJ1-1,NA
TGCGCCAGCAGCTTGCGCAGGGAGAACACCGGGGAGCTGTTTTTT,CASSLRRENTGELFF,TRBV5-1,NA,TRBJ2-2,NA
TGTGCCAGCAGCTTAGGGGGAGTGGCGGATACGCAGTATTTT,CASSLGGVADTQYF,TRBV7-6,NA,TRBJ2-3,NA
TGCAGCGTGGCCGGGACTAGCGCGTCCTACGAGCAGTACTTC,CSVAGTSASYEQYF,TRBV29-1,TRBD2,TRBJ2-7,NA
TGCAGCGTCCACCGGACAGGGGCGGAAGGCTACACCTTC,CSVHRTGAEGYTF,TRBV29-1,TRBD1,TRBJ1-2,NA
TGCGCCAGCAGCCAAGGTCTAGCGGGAATGTACGAGCAGTACTTC,CASSQGLAGMYEQYF,TRBV4-3,TRBD2,TRBJ2-7,NA
TGTGCCAGCAGCTCCGTGACTAGCGGTTACAATGAGCAGTTCTTC,CASSSVTSGYNEQFF,TRBV7-9,TRBD2,TRBJ2-1,NA
TGTGCCAGCAGCCAGATCGGACAGGGTAAAGAGACCCAGTACTTC,CASSQIGQGKETQYF,TRBV7-9,TRBD1,TRBJ2-5,NA
TGCGCCAGCAGCCAAGATCTAAGCAAATCCCCCACTGAAGCTTTCTTT,CASSQDLSKSPTEAFF,TRBV4-3,NA,TRBJ1-1,NA
TGTGCCAGCAGCTTCTCGGACAGGGGCGGAGAGACCCAGTACTTC,CASSFSDRGGETQYF,TRBV7-2,TRBD1,TRBJ2-5,NA
TGTGCCAGCAGCCTCGGGACAGTCAATCAGCCCCAGCATTTT,CASSLGTVNQPQHF,TRBV5-5,TRBD1,TRBJ1-5,NA
TGTGCCAGCAGCTTAGAGGGTAGCGGGAGGGCCGGGGAGACCCAGTACTTC,CASSLEGSGRAGETQYF,TRBV7-8,TRBD2,TRBJ2-5,NA
TGTGCCAGCAGCGTAGATCTCTTCCATGAGCAGTTCTTC,CASSVDLFHEQFF,TRBV9,NA,TRBJ2-1,NA
TGTGCCAGCAGCTTAGATCTCAGTTCCTACGAGCAGTACTTC,CASSLDLSSYEQYF,TRBV7-8,NA,TRBJ2-7,NA
TGTGCCAGCTCCCGTATAGGAGTTCTCCAAGAGACCCAGTACTTC,CASSRIGVLQETQYF,TRBV7-9,NA,TRBJ2-5,NA
TGCAGTGCTAGTAACACCGGGCAGGGTCGAAACGAGCAGTACTTC,CSASNTGQGRNEQYF,TRBV20-1,NA,TRBJ2-7,NA
TGTGCCACCAAAAGCGGGATCCTCACAGATACGCAGTATTTT,CATKSGILTDTQYF,TRBV24-1,TRBD2,TRBJ2-3,NA
TGTGCCAGCAGCTTGGCCTTTAAGGGAGCAAGCTCCTACAATGAGCAGTTCTTC,CASSLAFKGASSYNEQFF,TRBV5-4,NA,TRBJ2-1,NA
TGTGCCAGCAGTCGGGAAGGGACAGGGGGCAATCAGCCCCAGCATTTT,CASSREGTGGNQPQHF,TRBV6-6,TRBD1,TRBJ1-5,NA
TGTGCCAGCAGCTTGGCCCCCCGTGAGCAGTTCTTC,CASSLAPREQFF,TRBV5-4,NA,TRBJ2-1,NA
TGTGCCAGCAACGCGGGGGAAACTCAGGGTGAAAAACTGTTTTTT,CASNAGETQGEKLFF,TRBV7-3,NA,TRBJ1-4,NA
TGTGCCAGTATCAGAACCGGGACACCGAACACCGGGGAGCTGTTTTTT,CASIRTGTPNTGELFF,TRBV19,NA,TRBJ2-2,NA
TGCGCCAGCAGACGAACCGAGGACAGGAATAATTCACCCCTCCACTTT,CASRRTEDRNNSPLHF,TRBV5-1,TRBD1,TRBJ1-6,NA
TGTGCCAGCAGTTTTGGGGCGGGAGTAATGGAGCAGTACTTC,CASSFGAGVMEQYF,TRBV27,TRBD2,TRBJ2-7,few
TGTGCCAGCAGCTTAGGGTCAGTTCAAAAAGCTTTCTTT,CASSLGSVQKAFF,TRBV7-2,NA,TRBJ1-1,NA
TGTGCCAGCAGCGACAGACTTAGCAATCAGCCCCAGCATTTT,CASSDRLSNQPQHF,TRBV27,NA,TRBJ1-5,NA
TGTGCCAGTAGTCCTCCGGGACAGGGAGTGGACACTGAAGCTTTCTTT,CASSPPGQGVDTEAFF,TRBV19,TRBD1,TRBJ1-1,NA
TGTGCCAGCAGTCCCTATACGGGCACCGGGGAGCTGTTTTTT,CASSPYTGTGELFF,TRBV28,NA,TRBJ2-2,NA
TGTGCCACCAGTGATAGGGGGGACAGGGAAGGGCCAGATACGCAGTATTTT,CATSDRGDREGPDTQYF,TRBV24-1,TRBD1,TRBJ2-3,once
TGTGCCACCAGCAGAGATCGAAACAGGGCCTACGAGCAGTACTTC,CATSRDRNRAYEQYF,TRBV15,NA,TRBJ2-7,NA
TGTGCCAGTAGTGTATCTAGCGGGAGGGTGGTTGAGCAGTTCTTC,CASSVSSGRVVEQFF,TRBV19,TRBD2,TRBJ2-1,NA
TGCAGCGTTGAAGGGGGGACAGCTCAAAACATTCAGTACTTC,CSVEGGTAQNIQYF,TRBV29-1,TRBD1,TRBJ2-4,NA
TGTGCCAGCATTCTCCTCGTGGGAGGAATGAACACTGAAGCTTTCTTT,CASILLVGGMNTEAFF,TRBV2,NA,TRBJ1-1,NA
TGCGCCAGCAGCTTGGTTGTGGGAGGCCAAGAGACCCAGTACTTC,CASSLVVGGQETQYF,TRBV5-1,NA,TRBJ2-5,few
TGTGCCAGCAGAGTGACAGAATACAATGAGCAGTTCTTC,CASRVTEYNEQFF,TRBV2,NA,TRBJ2-1,NA
TGCGCCAGCAATGTTGCGGCGCCTAGCAATCAGCCCCAGCATTTT,CASNVAAPSNQPQHF,TRBV10-2,NA,TRBJ1-5,NA
TGTGCCTGGAGTCTCGACTCTGGGTCCTACAATGAGCAGTTCTTC,CAWSLDSGSYNEQFF,TRBV30,NA,TRBJ2-1,NA
TGTGCCAGCAGCTTAGACCCAGGTATTAACTATGGCTACACCTTC,CASSLDPGINYGYTF,TRBV7-2,NA,TRBJ1-2,NA
TGTGCCTGGAGTGAGGGAGGGCCCGGGCAGCCCCAGCATTTT,CAWSEGGPGQPQHF,TRBV30,NA,TRBJ1-5,NA
TGTGCCAGCAGCAACCACGGGACTACTAAAGCTGAGCAGTTCTTC,CASSNHGTTKAEQFF,TRBV2,TRBD2,TRBJ2-1,NA
TGCGCCAGCAGCTTAGATACAGTACAAGTAGACTATGGCTACACCTTC,CASSLDTVQVDYGYTF,TRBV7-9,NA,TRBJ1-2,NA